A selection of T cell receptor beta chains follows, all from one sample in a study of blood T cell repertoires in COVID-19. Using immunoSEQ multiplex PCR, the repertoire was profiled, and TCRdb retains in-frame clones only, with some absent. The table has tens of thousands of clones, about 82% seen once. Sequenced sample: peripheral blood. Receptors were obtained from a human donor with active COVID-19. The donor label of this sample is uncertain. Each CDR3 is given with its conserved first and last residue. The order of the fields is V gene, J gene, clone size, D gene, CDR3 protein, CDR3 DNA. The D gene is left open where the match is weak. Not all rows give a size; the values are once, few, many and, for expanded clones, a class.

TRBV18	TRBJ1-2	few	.	CASSQLRDTRTSYGYTF	TGTGCCAGCTCACAGCTCCGGGACACCCGGACCTCCTATGGCTACACCTTC
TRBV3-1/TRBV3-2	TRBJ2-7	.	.	CASGQASYEQYF	TGTGCCAGTGGCCAGGCCTCCTACGAGCAGTACTTC
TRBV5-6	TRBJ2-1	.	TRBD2	CASSLGLGTSGMGEQFF	TGTGCCAGCAGCTTGGGACTAGGAACTAGCGGGATGGGTGAGCAGTTCTTC
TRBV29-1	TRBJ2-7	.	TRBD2	CSVSAGGGYEQYF	TGCAGCGTCTCGGCGGGGGGGGGATACGAGCAGTACTTC
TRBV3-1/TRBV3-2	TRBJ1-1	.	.	CASSQEGNTEAFF	TGTGCCAGCAGCCAAGAGGGCAACACTGAAGCTTTCTTT
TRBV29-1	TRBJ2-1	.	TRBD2	CSVGGREGSSYNEQFF	TGCAGCGTTGGGGGTAGGGAGGGGAGCTCCTACAATGAGCAGTTCTTC
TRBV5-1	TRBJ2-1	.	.	CASSLDGTSYNEQFF	TGCGCCAGCAGCTTGGATGGGACTTCCTACAATGAGCAGTTCTTC
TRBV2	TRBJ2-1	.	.	CASSPRGSAYNEQFF	TGTGCCAGCAGCCCACGGGGGAGTGCCTACAATGAGCAGTTCTTC
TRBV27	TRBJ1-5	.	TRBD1	CASSLSDRVQPQHF	TGTGCCAGCAGTTTATCAGACAGGGTTCAGCCCCAGCATTTT
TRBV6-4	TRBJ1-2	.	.	CASSPQGSNYGYTF	TGTGCCAGCAGTCCTCAGGGGTCCAACTATGGCTACACCTTC
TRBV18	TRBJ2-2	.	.	CASSPSPANTGELFF	TGTGCCAGCTCACCATCCCCTGCGAACACCGGGGAGCTGTTTTTT
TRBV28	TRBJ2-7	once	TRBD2	CASSANPGLAVSFEQYF	TGTGCCAGCAGTGCTAATCCTGGACTAGCGGTTTCTTTCGAGCAGTACTTC
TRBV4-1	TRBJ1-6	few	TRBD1	CASSQKDRGSSPLHF	TGCGCCAGCAGCCAAAAGGACAGGGGATCCTCACCCCTCCACTTT
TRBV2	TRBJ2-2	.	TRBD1	CATGQGASGELFF	TGTGCCACGGGACAGGGGGCATCCGGGGAGCTGTTTTTT
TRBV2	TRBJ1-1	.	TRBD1	CASSEVGRTGNTEAFF	TGTGCCAGCAGTGAAGTTGGTAGGACAGGCAACACTGAAGCTTTCTTT
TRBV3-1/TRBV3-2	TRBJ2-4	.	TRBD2	CASSQDLAGGKNIQYF	TGTGCCAGCAGCCAAGACCTAGCGGGGGGGAAAAACATTCAGTACTTC
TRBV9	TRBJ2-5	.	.	CASSVDGGGLVETQYF	TGTGCCAGCAGCGTAGATGGGGGGGGGCTAGTAGAGACCCAGTACTTC
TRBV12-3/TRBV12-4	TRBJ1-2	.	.	CASSGGTYGYTF	TGTGCCAGCAGTGGGGGGACCTATGGCTACACCTTC
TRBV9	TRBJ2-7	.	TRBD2	CASSAGTSGRDEQYF	TGTGCCAGCAGCGCCGGGACTAGCGGGAGGGACGAGCAGTACTTC
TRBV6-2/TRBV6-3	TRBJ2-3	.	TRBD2	CASSYSTSGSTDTQYF	TGTGCCAGCAGTTACTCGACTAGCGGGAGCACAGATACGCAGTATTTT
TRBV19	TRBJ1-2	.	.	CASSIGGEYGYTF	TGTGCCAGTAGTATTGGAGGGGAATATGGCTACACCTTC
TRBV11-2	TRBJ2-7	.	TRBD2	CASSKRGGGTAYEQYF	TGTGCCAGCAGCAAGCGGGGGGGCGGGACAGCCTACGAGCAGTACTTC
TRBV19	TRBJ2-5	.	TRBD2	CASSIGGKETQYF	TGTGCCAGTAGTATCGGGGGGAAAGAGACCCAGTACTTC
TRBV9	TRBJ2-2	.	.	CASSPRSLGTGRTGELFF	TGTGCCAGCAGCCCACGTAGTTTGGGAACAGGGCGGACCGGGGAGCTGTTTTTT
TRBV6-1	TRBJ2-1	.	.	CASSVRSSGPPYNEQFF	TGTGCCAGCAGTGTCCGGTCGTCGGGTCCTCCCTACAATGAGCAGTTCTTC
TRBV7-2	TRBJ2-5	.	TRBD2	CASSLSPGLAGGHQETQYF	TGTGCCAGCAGCTTAAGTCCGGGACTAGCGGGGGGCCACCAAGAGACCCAGTACTTC
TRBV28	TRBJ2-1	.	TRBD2	CASSFSLREPDRNEQFF	TGTGCCAGCAGTTTTTCCTTGCGGGAGCCCGATCGCAATGAGCAGTTCTTC
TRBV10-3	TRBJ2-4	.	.	CAISVSGGGNIQYF	TGTGCCATCAGTGTTAGCGGAGGCGGCAACATTCAGTACTTC
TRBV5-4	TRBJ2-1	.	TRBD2	CASSSPGLAGGGEQFF	TGTGCCAGCAGCTCGCCGGGACTAGCGGGAGGGGGGGAGCAGTTCTTC
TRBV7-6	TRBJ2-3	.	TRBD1	CASSLSSGGTDTQYF	TGTGCCAGCAGCTTATCATCAGGGGGCACCGATACGCAGTATTTT
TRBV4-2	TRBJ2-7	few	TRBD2	CASSAGLAAYEQYF	TGTGCCAGCAGCGCGGGACTAGCGGCCTACGAGCAGTACTTC
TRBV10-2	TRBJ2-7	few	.	CASSEGGPYEQYF	TGCGCCAGCAGTGAGGGAGGCCCCTACGAGCAGTACTTC